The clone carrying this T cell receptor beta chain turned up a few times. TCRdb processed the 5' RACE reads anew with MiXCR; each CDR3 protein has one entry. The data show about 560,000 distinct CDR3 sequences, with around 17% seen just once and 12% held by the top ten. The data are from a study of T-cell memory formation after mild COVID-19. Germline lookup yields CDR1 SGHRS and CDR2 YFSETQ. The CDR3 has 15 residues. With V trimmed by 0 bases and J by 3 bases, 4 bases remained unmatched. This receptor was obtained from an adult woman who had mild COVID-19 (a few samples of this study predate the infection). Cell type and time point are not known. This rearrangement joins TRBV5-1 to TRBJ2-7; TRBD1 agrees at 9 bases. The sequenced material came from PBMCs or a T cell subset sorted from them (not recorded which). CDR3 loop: CASSLDGQGLYEQYF. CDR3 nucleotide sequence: TGCGCCAGCAGCTTGGATGGACAGGGGCTCTACGAGCAGTACTTC.